One and the same sample provided the 31 T cell receptor beta chains below, sequenced in a study of OX40 agonist ivuxolimab in advanced cancers. Assay used: immunoSEQ multiplex PCR; TCRdb lists only in-frame clones, some missing. The table records approximately 40,000 clones, 70% to 80% of them present only once. This sample comprised CD4+ or CD8+ T cells sorted from blood, obtained in a trial of the OX40 agonist ivuxolimab. These TCRs come from an adult with an advanced solid tumor such as melanoma, head and neck, liver or kidney cancer.

V is TRBV7-3 and J is TRBJ2-1; 7 nucleotides match TRBD1. From germline, CDR1 is SGHTA and CDR2 FQGTGA. This CDR3 comprises 13 residues. Trimming at V came to 5 bases and at J to 5 bases, leaving 3 bases not matched to a gene. CDR3 DNA: TGTGCCAGCAGCCTCCAGGGGGACAATGAGCAGTTCTTC. Translated, it gives CASSLQGDNEQFF.

V gene TRBV11-2 combines with J gene TRBJ1-6; TRBD1 agrees at 7 bases. Unmatched junction bases numbered 4, after V lost 4 bases and J lost 7 bases. This CDR3 contains 14 residues. Germline V gene lookup returns CDR1 SGHAT and CDR2 FQNNGV. CDR3 DNA: TGTGCCAGCAGCTACGACAGGGTCAATTCACCCCTCCACTTT. Amino acids: CASSYDRVNSPLHF.

The chain combines TRBV7-3 with TRBJ1-6; 8 bases match TRBD1. Losses at the gene ends were 7 bases for V and 8 bases for J; bases not matched to a gene: 16. This CDR3 region has 17 residues. Germline V gene lookup returns CDR1 SGHTA and CDR2 FQGTGA. Written as DNA, the CDR3 is TGTGCCAGCATCACTTGGGGACCGGACAGGGAAGATTCACCCCTCCACTTT. Translation gives CASITWGPDREDSPLHF.

CDR3: CASTSGGENTEAFF. The CDR3, as DNA: TGTGCCAGCACTTCGGGAGGGGAGAACACTGAAGCTTTCTTT. The V gene is TRBV28, the J gene TRBJ1-1; possible D gene TRBD1, 5 bases. The V end was cut by 7 bases, the J end by 1 base, with 13 bases between. The germline V gene encodes CDR1 MDHEN and CDR2 SYDVKM. This CDR3 comprises 14 residues.

V and J are TRBV7-9 and TRBJ1-1, with D unresolved. The CDR3 has 12 amino acids. V shed 5 bases and J shed 7 bases, with 11 bases lying between them. The germline gives CDR1 SEHNR, CDR2 FQNEAQ (reference sequence). As DNA, the CDR3 is TGTGCCAGCAGCCGTGGACGGTTTGAAGCTTTCTTT. Translation: CASSRGRFEAFF.

The chain links TRBV6-6 to TRBJ2-1, with D possibly TRBD1 on 5 matching bases. This CDR3 region has 14 residues. The ends were cut back, 5 bases at V and 5 bases at J, with 13 bases in the middle. Germline CDR1 reads MNHNY; CDR2 reads SVGAGI (reference sequence). CDR3 residues: CASSVSGIDNEQFF. Here the CDR3 DNA reads TGTGCCAGCAGTGTCTCAGGGATTGACAATGAGCAGTTCTTC.

The rearrangement joins TRBV2 to TRBJ2-1, with 9 bases lining up with TRBD1. CDR1 is SNHLY, CDR2 FYNNEI, per germline. Trimming removed 8 bases from V and 6 bases from J; junction bases left unmatched: 14. The CDR3 loop spans 16 amino acids. CDR3 sequence reads: CASVAGGTGTLNEQFF. CDR3 coding DNA: TGTGCCAGCGTGGCTGGGGGGACAGGGACCCTCAATGAGCAGTTCTTC.

This chain uses TRBV5-1 with TRBJ1-1; 11 bases agree with TRBD1. The ends lost 4 bases at V and 4 bases at J; junction bases unmatched: 12. Germline CDR1 is SGHRS and CDR2 is YFSETQ. CDR3 size: 17 residues. The CDR3 nucleotides read TGCGCCAGCAGCCTCTCCCCCCGGGGGACAGGGGGCACTGAAGCTTTCTTT. This gives the protein CASSLSPRGTGGTEAFF.

This chain joins TRBV7-9 and TRBJ2-5; D is possibly TRBD2 (6 bases). Trimming cost V 1 base and J 4 bases, with 10 bases left between them. Germline CDR1 and CDR2: SEHNR and FQNEAQ (reference sequence). CDR3 length: 14 residues. The CDR3 reads CASSLEEGRETQYF. CDR3 in DNA: TGTGCCAGCAGCTTAGAGGAGGGGAGAGAGACCCAGTACTTC.

The rearrangement joins TRBV9 to TRBJ2-1, with 14 bases fitting TRBD2. After removal of 4 bases from V and 8 bases from J, the junction contained 8 bases not matched to a gene. The CDR3 is 16 residues long. The germline V gene encodes CDR1 SGDLS and CDR2 YYNGEE. CDR3 sequence: CASSITGTSGSYEQFF. In DNA, the CDR3 is TGTGCCAGCAGCATAACCGGGACTAGCGGGAGCTATGAGCAGTTCTTC.

The gene calls are TRBV7-8 and TRBJ2-7, with a weak D call TRBD2 (6 bases). Looked up from germline, CDR1 is SGHVS and CDR2 is FQNEAQ. Trimming took off 3 bases at V and 3 bases at J, with 9 bases between the two ends. This CDR3 has 13 residues. The CDR3 DNA reads TGTGCCAGCAGCTTCACGGGGGACTACGAGCAGTACTTC. Translated: CASSFTGDYEQYF. The whole variable domain, remainder taken from reference TRBV7-8 and TRBJ2-7, is GAGVSQSPRYKVAKRGQDVALRCDPISGHVSLFWYQQALGQGPEFLTYFQNEAQLDKSGLPSDRFFAERPEGSVSTLKIQRTQQEDSAVYLCASSFTGDYEQYFGPGTRLTVT.

The chain joins TRBV11-2 to TRBJ2-5; D perhaps matches TRBD2 (5 bases). The CDR3 length is 14 residues. The V and J ends lost 5 bases and 1 base respectively, with 11 bases between them. Germline V gene sequence: CDR1 SGHAT, CDR2 FQNNGV. The CDR3 sequence: CASSAGGSQETQYF. The CDR3 nucleotides are TGTGCCAGCAGCGCGGGTGGCAGCCAAGAGACCCAGTACTTC.

The chain employs TRBV7-9 and TRBJ1-2; D is unclear. Deletions cut 1 base from V and 7 bases from J, with 16 bases between. This CDR3 contains 15 residues. Looked up from germline, CDR1 is SEHNR and CDR2 is FQNEAQ (reference sequence). The CDR3 here is CASSLDSLVRAGYTF. Here the CDR3 DNA reads TGTGCCAGCAGCTTAGATTCATTGGTACGGGCTGGCTACACCTTC.

The chain carries TRBV28 and TRBJ2-1; the match to TRBD1 covers 9 bases. This CDR3 has 16 residues. Germline CDR1 reads MDHEN; CDR2 reads SYDVKM. J gave up 8 bases and V 3 bases, and 11 bases lay outside the gene matches. CDR3 amino acids: CASSFLVPGQGDEQFF. The CDR3 bases are TGTGCCAGCAGTTTTCTCGTTCCGGGACAGGGCGATGAGCAGTTCTTC.

The V gene is TRBV6-6, the J gene TRBJ1-1; the D is unclear. Germline assignment: CDR1 MNHNY and CDR2 SVGAGI (reference sequence). The CDR3 runs 14 residues. V was cut by 0 bases and J by 4 bases, with 9 bases left in between. The CDR3 sequence: CASSYSSGSTEAFF. Written as DNA, the CDR3 is TGTGCCAGCAGTTACTCTAGCGGCAGCACTGAAGCTTTCTTT.

This chain joins TRBV2 and TRBJ1-2, with 10 bases that match TRBD1. Germline values: CDR1 SNHLY, CDR2 FYNNEI. V trimming: 5 bases; J trimming: 4 bases; junction bases outside the gene matches: 10. CDR3 length equals 16 residues. CDR3 region: CASSLPGQGLLYGYTF. The CDR3 nucleotides read TGTGCCAGCAGTCTACCGGGACAGGGGTTACTCTATGGCTACACCTTC.

This clone appeared once. V is TRBV7-8 and J is TRBJ2-2; 10 nucleotides align to TRBD1. The ends lost 7 bases at V and 6 bases at J; junction bases unmatched: 2. Germline CDR1 reads SGHVS; CDR2 reads FQNEAQ. CDR3 length equals 13 residues. CDR3 coding DNA: TGTGCCAGCATCGGACAGGGGGCCGGGGAGCTGTTTTTT. Its protein product is CASIGQGAGELFF.

The gene calls are TRBV5-4 and TRBJ1-6; 7 bases agree with TRBD1. The V gene end was trimmed by 2 bases and the J gene end by 13 bases; junction bases not matched to a gene: 9. CDR3 length: 14 amino acids. Germline CDR1 reads SGHNT; CDR2 reads YYREEE (reference sequence). The CDR3 region is CASSFIGTDLPLHF. The CDR3 DNA is TGTGCCAGCAGCTTCATCGGGACAGACCTCCCCCTCCACTTT.

The gene calls are TRBV11-1 and TRBJ2-7; perhaps TRBD2 as D (6 bases). The germline CDR1 and CDR2 sequences are SGHAT and FQDESV (reference sequence). This CDR3 comprises 13 residues. V was shortened by 1 base and J by 7 bases, with 11 bases between the two germline ends. For the CDR3, the DNA is TGTGCCAGCAGCTTAGTATCGGGGGATGAGCAGTACTTC. It specifies CASSLVSGDEQYF.

The gene calls are TRBV9 and TRBJ2-5; TRBD1 is a possible D gene (6 bases). The last part of the DNA fits TRBJ2-7 better; the J call may be wrong. The germline CDR1 and CDR2 sequences are SGDLS and YYNGEE. The CDR3 has 14 residues. In nucleotides, the CDR3 is TGTGCCAGCAGCGTCGAAGGGGGAGAGGACGAGCAGTACTTC. Its protein is CASSVEGGEDEQYF.

The rearrangement links TRBV28 to TRBJ2-5; no clear D gene. Germline lookup yields CDR1 MDHEN and CDR2 SYDVKM. This CDR3 is 13 amino acids long. The V gene lost 3 bases and the J gene lost 2 bases, with 7 bases spanning the gap. The CDR3 sequence: CASSLALQETQYF. The CDR3, as DNA: TGTGCCAGCAGTTTGGCCTTACAAGAGACCCAGTACTTC.

The rearrangement joins TRBV5-5 to TRBJ2-7; D gene ambiguous. Deletions cut 1 base from V and 7 bases from J, with 12 bases between. The germline V gene encodes CDR1 SGHKS and CDR2 YYEKEE (reference sequence). The CDR3 extends over 13 amino acids. The CDR3 DNA is TGTGCCAGCAGCTTGTTGGCCAGTAGGGAGCAGTACTTC. This encodes CASSLLASREQYF.

This CDR3 reads CAISEETNTGELFF. CDR3 DNA: TGTGCCATCAGTGAAGAGACTAACACCGGGGAGCTGTTTTTT. V gene TRBV10-3 combines with J gene TRBJ2-2; D unresolved. Per germline, CDR1 ENHRY and CDR2 SYGVKD. The V end lost 3 bases, the J end lost 2 bases, and 7 bases lay between the germline ends. CDR3 size: 14 residues.

This chain uses TRBV4-1 with TRBJ2-5, with 11 nucleotides matching TRBD2. J gave up 3 bases and V 0 bases, and 6 bases lay outside the gene matches. The CDR3 has 17 residues. Germline CDR1 is MGHRA and CDR2 is YSYEKL. The CDR3 sequence is CASSQDPSGGYEETQYF. CDR3 sequence (DNA): TGCGCCAGCAGCCAAGACCCTAGCGGGGGGTATGAAGAGACCCAGTACTTC.

The genes are TRBV14 and TRBJ2-3; D might be TRBD2 (5 bases). This CDR3 is 16 amino acids long. Germline values: CDR1 SGHDN, CDR2 FVKESK. The V end lost 1 base, the J end lost 0 bases, and 11 bases lay between the germline ends. DNA for the CDR3: TGTGCCAGCAGCCAAGGTTCAGCGGTGAGCACAGATACGCAGTATTTT. It encodes CASSQGSAVSTDTQYF.

This CDR3 is CASSLTGGSSEAFF. DNA for the CDR3: TGTGCCAGCAGTTTGACAGGGGGTAGCTCTGAAGCTTTCTTT. The chain recombines TRBV27 with TRBJ1-1; 9 nucleotides match TRBD1. Germline V CDR1 and CDR2: MNHEY, SMNVEV (reference sequence). The CDR3 contains 14 residues. The V segment lost 3 bases and the J segment 6 bases; nucleotides outside the gene matches: 5.

The chain couples TRBV6-5 to TRBJ2-2, with no clear D. From germline, CDR1 is MNHEY and CDR2 SVGAGI. This CDR3 is 13 amino acids long. Trimming left V 2 bases short and J 3 bases short, with 4 bases between. The CDR3 DNA follows: TGTGCCAGCAGTTACAAGTACACCGGGGAGCTGTTTTTT. This translates into CASSYKYTGELFF.

This chain joins TRBV27 and TRBJ2-7, with D maybe TRBD2 (5 bases). The CDR3 contains 16 residues. CDR1 and CDR2 from the germline V gene are MNHEY and SMNVEV (reference sequence). The ends were cut back, 0 bases at V and 3 bases at J, with 15 bases in the middle. The DNA for the CDR3 is TGTGCCAGCAGTTTATCGACGGGAACGGTCGTCTACGAGCAGTACTTC. Amino acid sequence: CASSLSTGTVVYEQYF.

This chain links TRBV10-3 with TRBJ2-7, with 8 bases lining up with TRBD1. Per the germline V gene, CDR1 is ENHRY and CDR2 is SYGVKD. This CDR3 is 15 amino acids long. V shed 2 bases and J 2 bases; nucleotides not matched to a gene: 5. CDR3 in amino acids: CAISEEGTGTYEQYF. CDR3 DNA sequence: TGTGCCATCAGTGAGGAAGGGACAGGTACCTACGAGCAGTACTTC.

The genes are TRBV5-6 and TRBJ1-2; TRBD1 matches at 12 bases. This CDR3 is 16 amino acids long. V was pared by 4 bases and J by 4 bases, with 8 bases of the junction left unmatched. CDR1 and CDR2 (germline): SGHDT, YYEEEE. The CDR3 DNA reads as TGTGCCAGCAGCCCGGGACAGGGGGCGTTCGGCTATGGCTACACCTTC. Translating gives CASSPGQGAFGYGYTF.

The genes are TRBV6-5 and TRBJ2-7; D perhaps matches TRBD2 (5 bases). Germline V gene lookup returns CDR1 MNHEY and CDR2 SVGAGI. Trimming pared 7 bases from V and 1 base from J, leaving 8 bases between. The CDR3 is 12 residues long. The CDR3 bases are TGTGCCAGCATTGGGAGATCCTACGAGCAGTACTTC. This codes for CASIGRSYEQYF.